This T cell receptor beta chain came from a study of post-analysis software for immune sequencing data. The CDR3 contains 13 residues. From germline, CDR1 is SGHTA and CDR2 FQGNSA. A note on this clonotype: Its antigen is currently unknown. The junction departs from the called germline gene at one end, perhaps through a read error.

Points from the study as a whole: TRBV segments more frequent in patients than in controls numbered roughly 5 and included TRBV5-6, TRBV5-1 and TRBV20-1.

Unique molecular identifiers were carried by the TCR beta cDNA libraries. TCRdb used MiXCR to reprocess the PCR reads, holding one entry per CDR3 protein. The data show a few hundred thousand distinct CDR3 sequences, less than 40% seen once. This chain joins TRBV7-2 and TRBJ2-5; TRBD2 matches at 7 bases. The source is a girl aged 5 to 17 with multiple sclerosis. Material: blood. The CDR3 loop is CASSFSGEETQYF. The CDR3 DNA follows: TGCGCCAGCAGCTTCAGCGGGGAGGAGACCCAGTACTTC.